Listed below are T cell receptor beta chains from one sample, sequenced in a study of T cells in Graves' hyperthyroidism and ophthalmopathy. Via MiXCR, TCRdb re-called the multiplex PCR reads, giving one row per CDR3 protein. The table records approximately 300,000 distinct CDR3 sequences, over 15% of them present only once. The sample was blood. These receptors were collected from a woman aged 55-69 years with Graves' ophthalmopathy. CDR3s include the opening cysteine and the closing phenylalanine or tryptophan. The D gene is left open where the match is weak. Clone sizes are given selectively: once, few, many, or a class where the clone is expanded.

v_gene	j_gene	d_gene	abundance	CDR3aa	CDR3nt
TRBV5-1	TRBJ2-5	.	few	CASRSYQETQYF	TGCGCCAGCAGGTCGTACCAAGAGACCCAGTACTTC
TRBV24-1	TRBJ2-2	TRBD1	many	CATSDPRGRTGELFF	TGTGCCACCAGTGACCCCAGGGGGCGAACCGGGGAGCTGTTTTTT
TRBV12-5	TRBJ2-5	TRBD1	many	CASGSGGRETQYF	TGTGCTAGTGGTTCAGGGGGTCGAGAGACCCAGTACTTC
TRBV3-1	TRBJ1-5	TRBD1	few	CASSQGADRARPQHF	TGTGCCAGCAGCCAAGGGGCGGACAGGGCACGGCCCCAGCATTTT
TRBV2	TRBJ1-2	.	many	CASTPVDLAYTF	TGTGCCAGCACCCCGGTGGATTTGGCATACACCTTC
TRBV15	TRBJ2-7	.	.	CATSRTDSYEQYF	TGTGCCACCAGCAGGACGGACTCCTACGAGCAGTACTTC
TRBV20-1	TRBJ2-6	.	many	CSATRAGAGANVLTF	TGCAGTGCTACCCGGGCAGGGGCTGGGGCCAACGTCCTGACTTTC
TRBV7-9	TRBJ2-1	TRBD2	few	CASSTSGGYEQFF	TGTGCCAGCAGCACTAGCGGGGGATATGAGCAGTTCTTC
TRBV4-3	TRBJ1-2	.	.	CASSQVLFGEGYGYTF	TGCGCCAGCAGCCAAGTTCTGTTCGGCGAGGGCTATGGCTACACCTTC
TRBV6-6	TRBJ2-1	TRBD2	.	CASSYSRNSGYNEQFF	TGTGCCAGCAGTTACTCGCGAAATAGCGGGTACAATGAGCAGTTCTTC
TRBV13	TRBJ2-2	.	.	CASNLRGVAIGDINTGELFF	TGTGCCAGCAATTTAAGGGGGGTCGCCATAGGGGACATCAACACCGGGGAGCTGTTTTTT
TRBV7-2	TRBJ2-5	.	many	CASSLAWPPGETQYF	TGTGCCAGCAGCTTAGCGTGGCCCCCGGGAGAGACCCAGTACTTC
TRBV4-2	TRBJ1-6	.	many	CASSQEPGANSPLHF	TGTGCCAGCAGCCAGGAACCAGGGGCGAATTCACCCCTCCACTTT
TRBV5-1	TRBJ2-1	.	.	CASSLATGNYNEQFF	TGCGCCAGCAGCTTGGCAACAGGCAACTACAATGAGCAGTTCTTC
TRBV12-3/TRBV12-4	TRBJ1-2	TRBD1	many	CASSPARDRVLYGYTF	TGTGCCAGCAGTCCGGCAAGGGACAGAGTGTTGTATGGCTACACCTTC
TRBV7-2	TRBJ2-5	.	many	CASSLAPMSGGVGAQYF	TGTGCCAGCAGCTTAGCCCCCATGAGCGGCGGGGTCGGGGCCCAGTACTTC
TRBV7-8	TRBJ2-1	TRBD2	many	CASSLGTSGRRAEQFF	TGTGCCAGCAGCTTAGGGACTAGCGGGAGAAGGGCCGAGCAGTTCTTC
TRBV28	TRBJ1-1	.	.	CASSPTFYEGAEAFF	TGTGCCAGCAGTCCGACATTTTATGAAGGGGCTGAAGCTTTCTTT
TRBV27	TRBJ2-2	TRBD2	.	CASSLGGRDTGELFF	TGTGCCAGCAGTTTGGGCGGGAGGGACACCGGGGAGCTGTTTTTT
TRBV11-2	TRBJ1-1	.	many	CASSFRPAGLNTEAFF	TGTGCCAGCAGCTTCCGACCTGCAGGATTGAACACTGAAGCTTTCTTT
TRBV7-2	TRBJ2-1	TRBD2	many	CASSPIARTSLPFYNEQFF	TGTGCCAGCAGCCCGATAGCCCGGACTAGCCTCCCTTTCTACAATGAGCAGTTCTTC
TRBV19	TRBJ2-1	.	many	CASSRRGTVAGGSYNEQFF	TGTGCCAGTAGTCGGCGGGGGACAGTCGCAGGGGGCTCCTACAATGAGCAGTTCTTC
TRBV6-1	TRBJ1-6	.	many	CASSSAGALRSPLHF	TGTGCCAGCAGTTCAGCGGGAGCGCTTAGGTCACCCCTCCACTTT
TRBV11-2	TRBJ1-4	.	many	CASRKTAEKLFF	TGTGCCAGCAGAAAAACGGCCGAAAAACTGTTTTTT
TRBV4-2	TRBJ2-5	.	many	CASSQERHAQETQYF	TGTGCCAGCAGCCAAGAAAGGCACGCTCAAGAGACCCAGTACTTC
TRBV7-2	TRBJ2-1	.	many	CASSPLRADLSSYNEQFF	TGTGCCAGCAGCCCTCTTCGGGCGGACTTGAGCTCCTACAATGAGCAGTTCTTC
TRBV5-1	TRBJ1-2	TRBD1	many	CASSLGTAENYGYTF	TGCGCCAGCAGCCTAGGGACAGCGGAAAACTATGGCTACACCTTC
TRBV7-2	TRBJ1-4	.	.	CASSLNGSHEKLFF	TGTGCCAGCAGCTTAAACGGCAGTCACGAAAAACTGTTTTTT
TRBV6-1	TRBJ2-1	TRBD1	many	CASREDRVRDEQFF	TGTGCCAGCAGGGAGGACAGGGTACGCGATGAGCAGTTCTTC
TRBV15	TRBJ2-5	.	.	CATSRRRGRAETQYF	TGTGCCACCAGCAGGAGAAGAGGCAGAGCAGAGACCCAGTACTTC
TRBV5-1	TRBJ2-7	.	few	CASSSGPFGDEQYF	TGCGCCAGCAGCTCCGGCCCGTTTGGGGACGAGCAGTACTTC
TRBV5-1	TRBJ1-2	TRBD1	many	CASSLARTGRDYGYTF	TGCGCCAGCAGCTTGGCCAGGACAGGGAGGGACTATGGCTACACCTTC
TRBV19	TRBJ1-2	TRBD1	few	CASGDREGYGYTF	TGTGCCAGTGGGGACAGGGAGGGCTATGGCTACACCTTC
TRBV4-1	TRBJ1-5	TRBD1	.	CASSQRTGGDQPQHF	TGCGCCAGCAGCCAGCGGACAGGGGGCGATCAGCCCCAGCATTTT
TRBV29-1	TRBJ2-1	.	.	CSVEDRGTNEQFF	TGCAGCGTTGAAGACAGGGGTACCAATGAGCAGTTCTTC
TRBV5-1	TRBJ1-2	.	many	CASSLGMGAGADYGYTF	TGCGCCAGCAGCCTCGGGATGGGGGCAGGGGCAGACTATGGCTACACCTTC
TRBV7-2	TRBJ1-1	.	many	CASSLGSGLGTEAFF	TGTGCCAGCAGCTTAGGTTCAGGTTTGGGCACTGAAGCTTTCTTT
TRBV5-1	TRBJ1-1	.	many	CASSLDAGGSTEAFF	TGCGCCAGCAGCTTGGATGCGGGAGGGAGCACTGAAGCTTTCTTT
TRBV7-9	TRBJ2-2	.	.	CASSLGSQSGTGELFF	TGTGCCAGCAGCTTAGGGTCACAGTCCGGCACCGGGGAGCTGTTTTTT
TRBV6-2/TRBV6-3	TRBJ1-6	.	.	CASSYSETAYNSPLHF	TGTGCCAGCAGTTACTCAGAGACAGCCTATAATTCACCCCTCCACTTT
TRBV12-3/TRBV12-4	TRBJ2-5	.	.	CASSFWGGARETQYF	TGTGCCAGCAGTTTTTGGGGGGGGGCCCGGGAGACCCAGTACTTC
TRBV20-1	TRBJ2-4	TRBD2	many	CSAPSGRAKNIQYF	TGCAGTGCTCCTAGCGGGAGGGCCAAAAACATTCAGTACTTC
TRBV12-3/TRBV12-4	TRBJ2-4	.	many	CASSSNLAKNIQYF	TGTGCCAGCAGCTCTAATCTAGCCAAAAACATTCAGTACTTC